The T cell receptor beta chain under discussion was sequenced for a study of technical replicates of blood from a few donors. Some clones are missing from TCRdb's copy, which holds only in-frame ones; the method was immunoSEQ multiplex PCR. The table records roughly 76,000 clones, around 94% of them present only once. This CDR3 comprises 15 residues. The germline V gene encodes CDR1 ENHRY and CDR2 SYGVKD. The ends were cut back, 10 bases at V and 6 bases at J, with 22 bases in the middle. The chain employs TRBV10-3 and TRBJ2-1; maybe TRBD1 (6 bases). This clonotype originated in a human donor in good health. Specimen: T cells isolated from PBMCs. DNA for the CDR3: TGTGCCACCCACCCGGGGTCACTAGGGGGCAATGAGCAGTTCTTC. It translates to CATHPGSLGGNEQFF.